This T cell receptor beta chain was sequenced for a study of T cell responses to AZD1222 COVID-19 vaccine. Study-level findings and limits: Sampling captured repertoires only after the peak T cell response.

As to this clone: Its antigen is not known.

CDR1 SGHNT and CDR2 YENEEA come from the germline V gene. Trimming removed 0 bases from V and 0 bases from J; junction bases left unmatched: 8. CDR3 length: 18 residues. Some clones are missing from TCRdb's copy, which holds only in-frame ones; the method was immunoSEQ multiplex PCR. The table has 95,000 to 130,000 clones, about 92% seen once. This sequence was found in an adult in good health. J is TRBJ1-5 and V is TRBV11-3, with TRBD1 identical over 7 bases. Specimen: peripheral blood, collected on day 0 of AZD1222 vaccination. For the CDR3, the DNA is TGTGCCAGCAGCTTAGATGGGACAGTGGGCGATAGCAATCAGCCCCAGCATTTT. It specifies CASSLDGTVGDSNQPQHF.